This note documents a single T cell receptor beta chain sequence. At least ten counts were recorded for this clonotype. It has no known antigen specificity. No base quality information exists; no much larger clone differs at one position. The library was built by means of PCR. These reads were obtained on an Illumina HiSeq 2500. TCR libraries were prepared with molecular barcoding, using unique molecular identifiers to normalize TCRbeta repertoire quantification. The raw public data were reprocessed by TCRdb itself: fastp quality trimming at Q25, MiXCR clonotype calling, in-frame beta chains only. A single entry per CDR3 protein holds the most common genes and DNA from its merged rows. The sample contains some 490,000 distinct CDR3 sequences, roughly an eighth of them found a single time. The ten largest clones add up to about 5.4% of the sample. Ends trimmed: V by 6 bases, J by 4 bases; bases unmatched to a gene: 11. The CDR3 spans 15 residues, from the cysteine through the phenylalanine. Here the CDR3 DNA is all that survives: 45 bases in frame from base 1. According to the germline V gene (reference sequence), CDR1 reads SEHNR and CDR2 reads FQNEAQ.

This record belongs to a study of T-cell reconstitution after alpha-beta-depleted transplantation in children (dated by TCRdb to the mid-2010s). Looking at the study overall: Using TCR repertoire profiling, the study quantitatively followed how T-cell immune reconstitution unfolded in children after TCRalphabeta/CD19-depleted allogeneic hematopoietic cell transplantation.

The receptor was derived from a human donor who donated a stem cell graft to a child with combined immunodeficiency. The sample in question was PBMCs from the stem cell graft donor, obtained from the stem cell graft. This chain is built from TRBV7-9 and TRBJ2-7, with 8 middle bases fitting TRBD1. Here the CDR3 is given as CASRPGRTGSYEQYF. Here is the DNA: TGTGCCAGCAGGCCCGGCCGGACAGGGTCGTACGAGCAGTACTTC.